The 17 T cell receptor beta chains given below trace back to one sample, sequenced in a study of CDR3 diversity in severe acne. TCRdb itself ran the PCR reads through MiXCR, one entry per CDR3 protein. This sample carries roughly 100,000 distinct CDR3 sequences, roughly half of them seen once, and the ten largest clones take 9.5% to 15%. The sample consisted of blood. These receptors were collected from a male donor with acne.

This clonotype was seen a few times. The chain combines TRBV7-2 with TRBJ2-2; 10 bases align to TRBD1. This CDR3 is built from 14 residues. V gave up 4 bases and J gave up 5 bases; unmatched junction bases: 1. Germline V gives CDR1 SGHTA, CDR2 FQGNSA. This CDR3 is CASSWTGGTGELFF. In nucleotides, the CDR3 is TGTGCCAGCAGCTGGACAGGGGGTACCGGGGAGCTGTTTTTT.

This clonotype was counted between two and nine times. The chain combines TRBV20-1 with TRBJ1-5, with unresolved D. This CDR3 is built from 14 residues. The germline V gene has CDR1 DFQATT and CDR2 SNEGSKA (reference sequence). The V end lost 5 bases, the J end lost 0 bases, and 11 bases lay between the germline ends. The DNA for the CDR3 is TGCAGTGCTCCGGTGGACCGTAGCAATCAGCCCCAGCATTTT. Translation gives CSAPVDRSNQPQHF.

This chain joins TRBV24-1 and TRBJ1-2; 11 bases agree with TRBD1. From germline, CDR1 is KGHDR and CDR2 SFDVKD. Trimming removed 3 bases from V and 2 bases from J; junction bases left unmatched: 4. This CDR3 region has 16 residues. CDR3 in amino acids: CATSDHRDRGNYGYTF. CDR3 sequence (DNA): TGTGCCACCAGTGATCACCGGGACAGGGGGAACTATGGCTACACCTTC.

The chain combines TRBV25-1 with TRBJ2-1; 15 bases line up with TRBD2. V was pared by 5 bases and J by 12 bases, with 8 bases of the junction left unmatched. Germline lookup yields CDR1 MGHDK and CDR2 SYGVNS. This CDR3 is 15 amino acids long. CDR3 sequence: CASSKPPGLAGGQFF. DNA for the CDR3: TGTGCCAGCAGTAAACCACCGGGACTAGCGGGAGGGCAGTTCTTC.

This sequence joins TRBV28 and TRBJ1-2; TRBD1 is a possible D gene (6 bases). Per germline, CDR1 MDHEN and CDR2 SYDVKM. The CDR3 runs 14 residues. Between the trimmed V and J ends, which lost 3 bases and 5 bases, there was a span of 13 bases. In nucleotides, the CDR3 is TGTGCCAGCAGTTTGGCGTCTAGGGGGTATGGCTACACCTTC. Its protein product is CASSLASRGYGYTF.

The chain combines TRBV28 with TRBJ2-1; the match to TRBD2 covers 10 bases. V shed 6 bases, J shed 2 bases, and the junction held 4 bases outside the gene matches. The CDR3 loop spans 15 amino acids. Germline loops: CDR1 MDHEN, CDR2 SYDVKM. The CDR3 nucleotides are TGTGCCAGCAGCCCTAGCGGGGGACCCTACAATGAGCAGTTCTTC. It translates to CASSPSGGPYNEQFF.

The CDR3 sequence: CASSVGGQGACGEQFF. CDR3 bases: TGTGCCAGCAGCGTGGGGGGACAGGGGGCTTGCGGTGAGCAGTTCTTC. V gene TRBV6-4 combines with J gene TRBJ2-1, with TRBD1 matching over 12 bases. Trimming cost V 6 bases and J 9 bases; bases outside gene matches: 12. From germline, CDR1 is MRHNA and CDR2 SNTAGT. There are 16 residues in the CDR3.

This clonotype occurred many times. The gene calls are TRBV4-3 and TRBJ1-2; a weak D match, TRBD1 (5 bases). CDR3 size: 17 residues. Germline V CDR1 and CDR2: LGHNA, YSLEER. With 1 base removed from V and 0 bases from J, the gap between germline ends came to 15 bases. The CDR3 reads CASSQGGSQPSNYGYTF. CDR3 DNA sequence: TGCGCCAGCAGCCAAGGGGGCAGCCAACCCTCTAACTATGGCTACACCTTC.

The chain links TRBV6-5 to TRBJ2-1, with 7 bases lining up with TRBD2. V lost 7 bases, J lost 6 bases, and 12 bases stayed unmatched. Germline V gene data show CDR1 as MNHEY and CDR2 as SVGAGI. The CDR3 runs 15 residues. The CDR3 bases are TGTGCCAGCAATCCTAGGGGTGGGAGGGTCAATGAGCAGTTCTTC. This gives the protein CASNPRGGRVNEQFF.

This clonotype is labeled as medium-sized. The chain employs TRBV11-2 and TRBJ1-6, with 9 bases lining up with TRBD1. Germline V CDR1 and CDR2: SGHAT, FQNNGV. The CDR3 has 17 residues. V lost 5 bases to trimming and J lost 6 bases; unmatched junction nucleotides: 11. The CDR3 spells CASSKRGTGILNSPLHF. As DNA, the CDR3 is TGTGCCAGCAGCAAAAGAGGGACAGGGATCCTTAATTCACCCCTCCACTTT.

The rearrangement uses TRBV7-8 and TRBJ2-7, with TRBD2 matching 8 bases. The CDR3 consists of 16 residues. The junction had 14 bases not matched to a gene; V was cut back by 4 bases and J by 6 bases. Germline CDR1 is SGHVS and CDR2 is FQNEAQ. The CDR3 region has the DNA TGTGCCAGCAGCTGGAGACTAGCGACCCGTTTGGCCGAGCAGTACTTC. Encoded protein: CASSWRLATRLAEQYF. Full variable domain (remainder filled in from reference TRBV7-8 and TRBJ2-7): GAGVSQSPRYKVAKRGQDVALRCDPISGHVSLFWYQQALGQGPEFLTYFQNEAQLDKSGLPSDRFFAERPEGSVSTLKIQRTQQEDSAVYLCASSWRLATRLAEQYFGPGTRLTVT.

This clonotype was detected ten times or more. CDR3: CASSPSGGGVAGYTF. The CDR3 DNA reads TGTGCCAGCAGCCCGAGCGGAGGGGGCGTAGCTGGCTACACCTTC. J is TRBJ1-2 and V is TRBV7-6, with 7 bases matching TRBD1. V lost 5 bases and J lost 7; bases outside the gene matches: 13. Germline CDR1 SGHVS, CDR2 FNYEAQ. The CDR3 is 15 amino acids.

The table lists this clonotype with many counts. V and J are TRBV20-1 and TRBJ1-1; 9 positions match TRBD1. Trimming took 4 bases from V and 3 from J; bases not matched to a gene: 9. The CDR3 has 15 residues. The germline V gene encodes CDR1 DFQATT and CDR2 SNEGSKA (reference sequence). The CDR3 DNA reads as TGCAGTGCTACGTGGACAGGGGTGGGGTACACTGAAGCTTTCTTT. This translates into CSATWTGVGYTEAFF.

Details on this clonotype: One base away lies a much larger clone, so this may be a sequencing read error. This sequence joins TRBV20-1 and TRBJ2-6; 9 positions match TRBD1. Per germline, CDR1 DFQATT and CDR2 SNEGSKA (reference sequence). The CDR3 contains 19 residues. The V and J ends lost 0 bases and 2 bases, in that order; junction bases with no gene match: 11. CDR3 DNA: TGCAGTGCTAGAGATCCGCCGGGACAGGGTAATACTGGGGCCAACGTCCTGACTTTC. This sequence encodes CSARDPPGQGNTGANVLTF.

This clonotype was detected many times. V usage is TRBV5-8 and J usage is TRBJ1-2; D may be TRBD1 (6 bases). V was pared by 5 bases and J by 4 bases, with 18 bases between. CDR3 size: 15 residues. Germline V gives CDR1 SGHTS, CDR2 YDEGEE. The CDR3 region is CASSTDRRPFYGYTF. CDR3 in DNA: TGTGCCAGCAGTACCGACAGGCGTCCTTTCTATGGCTACACCTTC.

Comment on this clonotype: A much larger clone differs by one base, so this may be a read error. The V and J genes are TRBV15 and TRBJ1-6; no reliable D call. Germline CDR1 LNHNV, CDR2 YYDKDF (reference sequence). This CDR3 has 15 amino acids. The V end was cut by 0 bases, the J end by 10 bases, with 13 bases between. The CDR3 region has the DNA TGTGCCACCAGCAGAGATGGCGCCTCCGACTCACCCCTCCACTTT. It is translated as CATSRDGASDSPLHF. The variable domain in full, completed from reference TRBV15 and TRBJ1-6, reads DAMVIQNPRYQVTQFGKPVTLSCSQTLNHNVMYWYQQKSSQAPKLLFHYYDKDFNNEADTPDNFQSRRPNTSFCFLDIRSPGLGDTAMYLCATSRDGASDSPLHFGNGTRLTVT.

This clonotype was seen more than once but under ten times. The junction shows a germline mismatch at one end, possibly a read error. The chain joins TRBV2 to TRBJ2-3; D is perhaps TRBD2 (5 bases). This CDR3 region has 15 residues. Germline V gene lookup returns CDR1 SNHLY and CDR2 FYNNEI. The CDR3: CASSESGSSTDTPSF. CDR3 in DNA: TGTGCCAGCAGTGAGAGCGGCAGCAGCACAGATACGCCGTCTTTT.